These 21 T cell receptor beta chains were all obtained from the same sample, sequenced in a study of T cell responses to AZD1222 COVID-19 vaccine. TCRdb keeps only in-frame clones here, not all; method: immunoSEQ multiplex PCR. There are around 120,000 clones in the sample; more than 70% occur only once, and just over 3.5% lies in the top ten. The sequencing used peripheral blood, collected 28 days after the second AZD1222 dose. The receptors here all came from an adult who received the AZD1222 COVID-19 vaccine.

The chain couples TRBV6-1 to TRBJ1-5; 7 bases align to TRBD1. Germline assignment: CDR1 MNHNS and CDR2 SASEGT. The V and J ends lost 5 bases and 1 base, in that order; junction bases with no gene match: 5. The CDR3 runs to 15 residues. CDR3 sequence (DNA): TGTGCCAGCAGTCACAGGGGAGAGAGCAATCAGCCCCAGCATTTT. Its translation is CASSHRGESNQPQHF.

This clone occurred a few times. This chain joins TRBV5-6 and TRBJ1-5; tentative D call: TRBD1 (5 bases). V gave up 0 bases and J gave up 5 bases, with 15 bases separating them. The CDR3 is 16 amino acids. CDR1 and CDR2 (germline): SGHDT, YYEEEE. Here the CDR3 reads CASSLAGPGDYQPQHF. CDR3 DNA: TGTGCCAGCAGCTTGGCCGGGCCTGGGGACTATCAGCCCCAGCATTTT.

The V and J genes are TRBV6-4 and TRBJ1-4; D gene ambiguous. This CDR3 contains 18 residues. With 5 bases removed from V and 7 bases from J, the gap between germline ends came to 26 bases. Germline-derived CDR1 and CDR2 are MRHNA and SNTAGT. The CDR3 spells CASSSKAILRPISEKLFF. The CDR3 DNA reads TGTGCCAGCAGTTCCAAGGCTATTCTGCGGCCCATAAGTGAAAAACTGTTTTTT.

This CDR3 is CASSPSPGLAAHTDTQYF. In DNA form, the CDR3 reads TGTGCCAGCAGCCCTTCTCCGGGACTAGCGGCCCACACAGATACGCAGTATTTT. This sequence joins TRBV9 and TRBJ2-3; 11 bases are shared with TRBD2. This CDR3 is 18 amino acids long. CDR1 is SGDLS and CDR2 is YYNGEE in the germline V gene. The V and J ends lost 4 bases and 2 bases, in that order; junction bases with no gene match: 12. The whole variable domain, filled in from reference TRBV9 and TRBJ2-3, reads DSGVTQTPKHLITATGQRVTLRCSPRSGDLSVYWYQQSLDQGLQFLIQYYNGEERAKGNILERFSAQQFPDLHSELNLSSLELGDSALYFCASSPSPGLAAHTDTQYFGPGTRLTVL.

This chain links TRBV7-7 with TRBJ2-2, with D uncertain. V lost 5 bases, J lost 2 bases, and 15 bases lay in between. The germline V gene has CDR1 SSHAT and CDR2 FNYEAQ (reference sequence). The CDR3 consists of 16 residues. CDR3 region: CASSPRPPDNTGELFF. As DNA, the CDR3 is TGTGCCAGCAGCCCCAGGCCTCCCGATAACACCGGGGAGCTGTTTTTT.

The J gene is TRBJ1-1, the V gene TRBV19; D ambiguous. V dropped 3 bases and J dropped 3 bases, with 5 bases sitting between them. Per germline, CDR1 LNHDA and CDR2 SQIVND (reference sequence). CDR3 length equals 12 residues. The CDR3 reads CASSIGYTEAFF. CDR3 DNA sequence: TGTGCCAGTAGTATCGGGTACACTGAAGCTTTCTTT.

This rearrangement joins TRBV18 to TRBJ1-2; D is possibly TRBD1 (5 bases). This CDR3 is 17 amino acids long. V was shortened by 3 bases and J by 2 bases, with 19 bases between the two germline ends. CDR1 is KGHSH and CDR2 is LQKENI in the germline V gene. CDR3 bases: TGTGCCAGCTCACCCTCAAGCGTCCGGGGGAGGAACTATGGCTACACCTTC. Encoded protein: CASSPSSVRGRNYGYTF.

This clone was recorded only once. V and J are TRBV30 and TRBJ1-5; the D gene is possibly TRBD1 (5 bases). This CDR3 has 13 amino acids. Trimming shortened V by 5 bases and J by 2 bases, and 10 bases separated the two germline ends. CDR1 is GTSNPN and CDR2 is SVGIG in the germline V gene (reference sequence). This chain's CDR3 is CAWAAGGNQPQHF. DNA of the CDR3: TGTGCCTGGGCTGCGGGGGGCAATCAGCCCCAGCATTTT.

This clone was detected a few times. This sequence joins TRBV19 and TRBJ1-6, with 10 bases identical to TRBD1. This CDR3 spans 19 amino acids. V lost 7 bases to trimming and J lost 0 bases; unmatched junction nucleotides: 12. Germline CDR1 and CDR2: LNHDA and SQIVND (reference sequence). Here the CDR3 reads CASTRTGTGVYSYNSPLHF. CDR3 DNA sequence: TGTGCCAGTACCCGAACCGGGACAGGGGTCTACTCCTATAATTCACCCCTCCACTTT.

V usage is TRBV3-1 (or the pseudogene TRBV3-2) and J usage is TRBJ2-2, with a possible D match to TRBD2 (6 bases). Germline V gives CDR1 LGHDT, CDR2 YNNKEL (reference sequence). This CDR3 spans 16 amino acids. The ends were cut back, 3 bases at V and 4 bases at J, with 15 bases in the middle. CDR3 amino acids: CASSQITIGGTGELFF. In nucleotides, the CDR3 is TGTGCCAGCAGCCAGATAACAATCGGGGGCACCGGGGAGCTGTTTTTT.

The chain joins TRBV19 to TRBJ1-2, with 7 bases matching TRBD1. The CDR3 sequence is 13 residues long. The J segment lost 4 bases and the V segment lost 4 bases, leaving 3 bases of the junction unmatched. Germline V gene lookup returns CDR1 LNHDA and CDR2 SQIVND (reference sequence). The CDR3, as DNA: TGTGCCAGTAGTACAGGGGGAGTCTATGGCTACACCTTC. Its protein product is CASSTGGVYGYTF.

The gene calls are TRBV7-9 and TRBJ1-1; the D gene is possibly TRBD1 (5 bases). Trimming removed 2 bases from V and 3 bases from J, with 10 bases in between. Looked up from germline, CDR1 is SEHNR and CDR2 is FQNEAQ (reference sequence). This CDR3 is built from 14 residues. CDR3 sequence (DNA): TGTGCCAGCAGCTTACAGGGAGGGGACACTGAAGCTTTCTTT. It encodes CASSLQGGDTEAFF.

The V call is TRBV12-3 or TRBV12-4, the J call TRBJ1-4; 9 bases map to TRBD1. V lost 5 bases to trimming and J lost 9 bases; unmatched junction nucleotides: 4. The CDR3 is 13 amino acids. The CDR3 coding sequence is TGTGCCAGCAGTCCGGGGACAGGGCAAAAACTGTTTTTT. This gives the protein CASSPGTGQKLFF.

The rearrangement uses TRBV18 and TRBJ2-1, with 9 nucleotides matching TRBD2. Losses at the gene ends were 3 bases for V and 6 bases for J; bases not matched to a gene: 9. CDR3 length equals 16 residues. Germline assignment: CDR1 KGHSH and CDR2 LQKENI. The CDR3 is CASSPLAGVTINEQFF. CDR3 bases: TGTGCCAGCTCACCCTTAGCGGGGGTGACTATCAATGAGCAGTTCTTC.

The chain couples TRBV9 to TRBJ1-2; no clear D. The CDR3 spans 15 residues. Germline CDR1 is SGDLS and CDR2 is YYNGEE. Trimming left V 4 bases short and J 0 bases short, with 13 bases between. The CDR3 here is CASSTQTVANYGYTF. Here the CDR3 DNA reads TGTGCCAGCAGCACCCAGACTGTAGCTAACTATGGCTACACCTTC.

V usage is TRBV30 and J usage is TRBJ1-4, with D possibly being TRBD1 (5 bases). The V gene lost 1 base and the J gene lost 5 bases, with 20 bases spanning the gap. CDR1 and CDR2 (germline): GTSNPN, SVGIG (reference sequence). This CDR3 has 17 amino acids. The CDR3 nucleotides read TGTGCCTGGAGTGCGAGGGGAATGGGGGTCTCGAATGAAAAACTGTTTTTT. It specifies CAWSARGMGVSNEKLFF.

This clone has a single count. This chain uses TRBV3-1 (or the pseudogene TRBV3-2) with TRBJ1-3, with unresolved D. Trimming pared 4 bases from V and 4 bases from J, leaving 5 bases between. CDR3 length: 12 residues. Germline CDR1 LGHDT, CDR2 YNNKEL (reference sequence). CDR3 sequence (DNA): TGTGCCAGCAGCCTTTCGGGAAACACCATATATTTT. It is translated as CASSLSGNTIYF.

V usage is TRBV30 and J usage is TRBJ2-1; D perhaps matches TRBD2 (5 bases). The CDR3 extends over 15 amino acids. Between the trimmed V and J ends, which lost 2 bases and 3 bases, there was a span of 14 bases. Germline V gene sequence: CDR1 GTSNPN, CDR2 SVGIG (reference sequence). The CDR3 loop is CAWSFVTGSYNEQFF. CDR3 DNA: TGTGCCTGGAGTTTCGTGACGGGGAGCTACAATGAGCAGTTCTTC.

The V and J genes are TRBV5-1 and TRBJ2-5; D is unclear. The length of the CDR3 is 15 residues. In germline, CDR1 is SGHRS, CDR2 YFSETQ. V gave up 0 bases and J gave up 4 bases, with 13 bases separating them. The CDR3 nucleotides read TGCGCCAGCAGCTTGGATACAACCTTTGGAGAGACCCAGTACTTC. This codes for CASSLDTTFGETQYF.

V usage is TRBV27 and J usage is TRBJ2-1, with 9 bases aligning to TRBD2. V lost 0 bases and J lost 1; bases outside the gene matches: 7. Germline V gives CDR1 MNHEY, CDR2 SMNVEV (reference sequence). This CDR3 has 18 amino acids. The CDR3 DNA is TGTGCCAGCAGTTTATCGAGGCTAGCGGGAAGTTCCTACAATGAGCAGTTCTTC. Its translation is CASSLSRLAGSSYNEQFF.

The chain carries TRBV18 and TRBJ1-5; TRBD1 matches at 7 bases. The germline V gene has CDR1 KGHSH and CDR2 LQKENI. The CDR3 has 15 residues. V lost 3 bases to trimming and J lost 6 bases; unmatched junction nucleotides: 8. CDR3 in amino acids: CASSPQGGGGQPQHF. CDR3 DNA sequence: TGTGCCAGCTCACCGCAGGGGGGCGGGGGTCAGCCCCAGCATTTT. The entire variable domain, with the rest obtained from reference TRBV18 and TRBJ1-5, is as follows: NAGVMQNPRHLVRRRGQEARLRCSPMKGHSHVYWYRQLPEEGLKFMVYLQKENIIDESGMPKERFSAEFPKEGPSILRIQQVVRGDSAAYFCASSPQGGGGQPQHFGDGTRLSIL.